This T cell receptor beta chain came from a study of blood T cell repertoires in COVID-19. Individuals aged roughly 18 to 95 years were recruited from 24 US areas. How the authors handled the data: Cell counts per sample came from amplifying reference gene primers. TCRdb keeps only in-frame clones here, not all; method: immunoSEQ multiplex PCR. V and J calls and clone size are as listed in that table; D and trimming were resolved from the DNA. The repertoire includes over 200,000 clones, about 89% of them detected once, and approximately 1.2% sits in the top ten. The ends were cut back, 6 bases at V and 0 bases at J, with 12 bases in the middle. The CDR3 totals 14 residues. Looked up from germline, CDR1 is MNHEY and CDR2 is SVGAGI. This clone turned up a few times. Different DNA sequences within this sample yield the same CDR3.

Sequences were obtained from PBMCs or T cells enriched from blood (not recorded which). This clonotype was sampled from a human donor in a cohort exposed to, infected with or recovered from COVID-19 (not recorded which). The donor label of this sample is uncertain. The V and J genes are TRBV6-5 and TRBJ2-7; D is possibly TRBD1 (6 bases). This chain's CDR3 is CASRDGQNSYEQYF. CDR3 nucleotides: TGTGCCAGCAGGGATGGACAGAACTCCTACGAGCAGTACTTC.